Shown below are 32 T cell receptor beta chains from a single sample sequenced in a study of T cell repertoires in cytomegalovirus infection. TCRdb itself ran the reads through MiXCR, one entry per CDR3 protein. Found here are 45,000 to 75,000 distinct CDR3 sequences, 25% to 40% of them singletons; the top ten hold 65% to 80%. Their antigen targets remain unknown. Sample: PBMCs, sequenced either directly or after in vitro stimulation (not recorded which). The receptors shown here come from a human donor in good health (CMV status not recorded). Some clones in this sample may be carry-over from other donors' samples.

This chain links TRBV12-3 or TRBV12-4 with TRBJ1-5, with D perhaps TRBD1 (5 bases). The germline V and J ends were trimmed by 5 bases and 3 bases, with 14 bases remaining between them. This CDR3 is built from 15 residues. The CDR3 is CASSTRTMYNQPQHF. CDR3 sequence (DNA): TGTGCCAGCAGTACGCGGACAATGTACAATCAGCCCCAGCATTTT.

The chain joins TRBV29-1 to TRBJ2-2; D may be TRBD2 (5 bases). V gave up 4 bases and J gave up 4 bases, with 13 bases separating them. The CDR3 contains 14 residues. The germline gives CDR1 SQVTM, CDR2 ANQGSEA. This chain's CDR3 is CSVARVVGTGELFF. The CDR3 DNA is TGCAGCGTTGCGCGGGTAGTAGGCACCGGGGAGCTGTTTTTT.

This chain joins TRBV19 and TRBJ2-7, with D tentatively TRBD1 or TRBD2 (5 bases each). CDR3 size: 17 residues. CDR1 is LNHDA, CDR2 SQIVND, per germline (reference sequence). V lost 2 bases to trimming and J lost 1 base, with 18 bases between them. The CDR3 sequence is CASSISLGGGLSYEQYF. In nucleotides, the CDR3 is TGTGCCAGTAGTATAAGCCTCGGTGGGGGTCTTTCCTACGAGCAGTACTTC.

CDR3 sequence: CASTPGGKNIQYF. CDR3 in DNA: TGTGCCAGCACCCCAGGGGGGAAAAACATTCAGTACTTC. The rearrangement links TRBV28 to TRBJ2-4; D may be TRBD1 (7 bases). The CDR3 has 13 residues. In germline, CDR1 is MDHEN, CDR2 SYDVKM. Trimming stripped 7 bases from V and 4 bases from J, with 11 bases between.

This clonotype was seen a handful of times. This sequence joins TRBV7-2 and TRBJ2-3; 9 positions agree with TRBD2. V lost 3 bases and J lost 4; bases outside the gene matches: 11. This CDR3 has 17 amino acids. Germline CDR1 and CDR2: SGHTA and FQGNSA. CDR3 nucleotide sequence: TGTGCCAGCAGCTTCGGCGGGAGGGCCGGAGTTGCAGATACGCAGTATTTT. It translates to CASSFGGRAGVADTQYF.

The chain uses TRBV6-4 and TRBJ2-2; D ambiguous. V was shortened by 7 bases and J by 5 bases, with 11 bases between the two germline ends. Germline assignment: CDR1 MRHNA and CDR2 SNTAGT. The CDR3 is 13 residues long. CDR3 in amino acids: CASKNGDTGELFF. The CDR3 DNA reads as TGTGCCAGCAAAAACGGTGATACCGGGGAGCTGTTTTTT.

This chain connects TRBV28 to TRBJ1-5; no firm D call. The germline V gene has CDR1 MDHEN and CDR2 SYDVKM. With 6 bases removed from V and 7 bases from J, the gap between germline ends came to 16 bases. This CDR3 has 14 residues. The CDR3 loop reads CASRFSLDGQPQHF. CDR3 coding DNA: TGTGCCAGCAGGTTCTCGTTAGATGGGCAGCCCCAGCATTTT.

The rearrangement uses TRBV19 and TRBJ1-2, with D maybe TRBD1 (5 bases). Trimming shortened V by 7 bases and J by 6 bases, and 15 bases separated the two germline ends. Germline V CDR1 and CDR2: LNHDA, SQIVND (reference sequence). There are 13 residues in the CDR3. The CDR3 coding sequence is TGTGCCAGTAAAAAAGAGACCAGGGATGGCTACACCTTC. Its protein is CASKKETRDGYTF.

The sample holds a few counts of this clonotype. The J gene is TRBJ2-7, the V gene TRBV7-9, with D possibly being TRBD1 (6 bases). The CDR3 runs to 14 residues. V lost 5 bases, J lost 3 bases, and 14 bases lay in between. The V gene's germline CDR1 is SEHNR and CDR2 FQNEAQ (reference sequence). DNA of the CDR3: TGTGCCAGCAGCACCGCGACAGGCTACTACGAGCAGTACTTC. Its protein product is CASSTATGYYEQYF.

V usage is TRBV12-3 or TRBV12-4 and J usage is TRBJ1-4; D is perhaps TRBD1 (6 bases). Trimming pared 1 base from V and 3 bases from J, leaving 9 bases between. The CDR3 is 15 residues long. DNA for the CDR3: TGTGCCAGCAGTTTAGGGGGGGCCGCTAATGAAAAACTGTTTTTT. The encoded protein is CASSLGGAANEKLFF.

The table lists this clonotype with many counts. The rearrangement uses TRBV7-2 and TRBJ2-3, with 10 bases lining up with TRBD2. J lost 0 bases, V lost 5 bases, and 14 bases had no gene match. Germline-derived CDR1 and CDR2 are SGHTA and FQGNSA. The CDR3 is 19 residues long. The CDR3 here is CASSHNFELAGSSTDTQYF. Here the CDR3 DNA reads TGTGCCAGCAGCCACAACTTTGAACTAGCGGGGTCAAGCACAGATACGCAGTATTTT.

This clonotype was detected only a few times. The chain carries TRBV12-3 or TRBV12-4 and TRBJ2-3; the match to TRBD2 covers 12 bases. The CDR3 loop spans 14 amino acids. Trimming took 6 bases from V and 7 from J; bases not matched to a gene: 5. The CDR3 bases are TGTGCCAGCAGGGCTAGCGGGGGGGGCTATACGCAGTATTTT. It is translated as CASRASGGGYTQYF.

DNA for the CDR3: TGTGCCAGCACTAAAGACAGACTAGCGACCGGGGAGCTGTTTTTT. Its protein product is CASTKDRLATGELFF. The chain links TRBV27 to TRBJ2-2; 8 bases are shared with TRBD2. V was pared by 7 bases and J by 5 bases, with 9 bases of the junction left unmatched. CDR1 and CDR2 from the germline V gene are MNHEY and SMNVEV (reference sequence). This CDR3 is 15 amino acids long.

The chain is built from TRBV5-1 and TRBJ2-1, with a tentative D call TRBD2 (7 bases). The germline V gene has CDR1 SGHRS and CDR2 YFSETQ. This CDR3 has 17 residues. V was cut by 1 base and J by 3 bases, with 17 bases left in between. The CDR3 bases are TGCGCCAGCAGCTTGCAGTGGGGCGGGGGCCTCTACAATGAGCAGTTCTTC. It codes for CASSLQWGGGLYNEQFF.

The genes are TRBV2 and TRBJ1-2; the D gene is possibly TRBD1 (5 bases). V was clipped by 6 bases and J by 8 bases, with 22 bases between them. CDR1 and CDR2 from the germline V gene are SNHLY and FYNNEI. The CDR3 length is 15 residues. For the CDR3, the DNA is TGTGCCAGCAGGGATCGTCAGGGACCTAAGGGGGGCTACACCTTC. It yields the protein CASRDRQGPKGGYTF.

The CDR3: CASSLAGSGRAVRAQYF. CDR3 nucleotide sequence: TGTGCCAGCAGCTTAGCAGGTAGCGGGAGGGCCGTTCGAGCGCAGTATTTT. The chain has TRBV7-8 and TRBJ2-3, with 11 bases that match TRBD2. This CDR3 contains 17 residues. The junction had 12 bases not matched to a gene; V was cut back by 0 bases and J by 10 bases. Germline V gene lookup returns CDR1 SGHVS and CDR2 FQNEAQ.

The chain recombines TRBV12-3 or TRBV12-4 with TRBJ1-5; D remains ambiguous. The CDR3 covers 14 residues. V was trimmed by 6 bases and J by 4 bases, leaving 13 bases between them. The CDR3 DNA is TGTGCCAGCAGCCATCGACACGATAATCAGCCCCAGCATTTT. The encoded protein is CASSHRHDNQPQHF.

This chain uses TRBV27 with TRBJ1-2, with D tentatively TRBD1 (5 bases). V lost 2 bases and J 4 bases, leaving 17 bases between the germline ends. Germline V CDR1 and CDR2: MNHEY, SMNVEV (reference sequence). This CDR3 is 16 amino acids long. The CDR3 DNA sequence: TGTGCCAGCAGTTTAGAGGCTGGGGCCAGTCTCTATGGCTACACCTTC. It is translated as CASSLEAGASLYGYTF.

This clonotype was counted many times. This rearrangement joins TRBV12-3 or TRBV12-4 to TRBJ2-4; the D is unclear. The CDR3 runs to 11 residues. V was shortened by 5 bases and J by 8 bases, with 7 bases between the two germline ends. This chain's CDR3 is CASSAGYIQYF. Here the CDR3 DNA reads TGTGCCAGCAGTGCCGGGTACATTCAGTACTTC.

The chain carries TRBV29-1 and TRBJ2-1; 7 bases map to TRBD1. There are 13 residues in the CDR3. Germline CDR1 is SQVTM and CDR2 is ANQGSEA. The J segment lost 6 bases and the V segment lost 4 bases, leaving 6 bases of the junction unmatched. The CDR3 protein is CSVGGRGFNEQFF. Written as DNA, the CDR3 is TGCAGCGTTGGGGGCAGGGGGTTCAATGAGCAGTTCTTC.

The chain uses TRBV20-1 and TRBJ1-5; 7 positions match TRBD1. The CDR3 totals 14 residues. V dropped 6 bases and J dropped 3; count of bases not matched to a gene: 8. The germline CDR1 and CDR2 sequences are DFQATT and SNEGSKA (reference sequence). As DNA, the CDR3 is TGCAGTGCGCGAGCGGGACAGTACAATCAGCCCCAGCATTTT. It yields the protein CSARAGQYNQPQHF.

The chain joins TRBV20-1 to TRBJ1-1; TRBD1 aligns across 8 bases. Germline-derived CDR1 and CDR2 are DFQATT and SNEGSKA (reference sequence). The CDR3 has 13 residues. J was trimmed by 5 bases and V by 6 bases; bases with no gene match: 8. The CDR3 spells CSAPRQGSTEAFF. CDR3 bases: TGCAGTGCCCCAAGACAGGGGAGTACTGAAGCTTTCTTT.

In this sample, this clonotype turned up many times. The CDR3 coding sequence is TGTGCCAGCAGTGAAGCGAACACAGATACGCAGTATTTT. Translating it yields CASSEANTDTQYF. The V gene is TRBV6-1, the J gene TRBJ2-3; D gene unclear. The V and J ends lost 0 bases and 2 bases respectively, with 3 bases between them. The CDR3 is 13 amino acids. In germline, CDR1 is MNHNS, CDR2 SASEGT.

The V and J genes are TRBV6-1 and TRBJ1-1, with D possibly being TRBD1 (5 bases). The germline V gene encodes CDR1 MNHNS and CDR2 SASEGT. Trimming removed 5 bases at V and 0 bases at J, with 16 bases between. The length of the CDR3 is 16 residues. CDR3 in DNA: TGTGCCAGCAGTTACGACTTGGGGGAGTTGAACACTGAAGCTTTCTTT. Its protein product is CASSYDLGELNTEAFF.

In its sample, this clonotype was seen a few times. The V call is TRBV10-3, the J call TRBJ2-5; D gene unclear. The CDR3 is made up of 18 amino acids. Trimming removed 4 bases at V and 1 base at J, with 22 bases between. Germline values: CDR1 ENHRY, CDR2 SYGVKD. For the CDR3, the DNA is TGTGCCATCAGTGGTTCGACCGGCAGAATGGGGTCCCAAGAGACCCAGTACTTC. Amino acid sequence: CAISGSTGRMGSQETQYF.

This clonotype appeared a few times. CDR3 coding DNA: TGTGCCAGCAGTTACGCCCCGGGACAGTTGCCTTACGAGCAGTACTTC. It translates to CASSYAPGQLPYEQYF. This chain joins TRBV6-5 and TRBJ2-7, with 7 bases aligning to TRBD1. Germline V gene lookup returns CDR1 MNHEY and CDR2 SVGAGI. After removal of 2 bases from V and 4 bases from J, the junction contained 11 bases not matched to a gene. The CDR3 contains 16 residues.

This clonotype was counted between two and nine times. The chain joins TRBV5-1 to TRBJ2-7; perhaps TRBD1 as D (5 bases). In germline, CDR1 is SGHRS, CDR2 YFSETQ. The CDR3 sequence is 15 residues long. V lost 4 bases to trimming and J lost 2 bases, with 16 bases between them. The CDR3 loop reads CASSLQGLPTYEQYF. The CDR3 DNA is TGCGCCAGCAGCCTCCAGGGCCTGCCAACCTACGAGCAGTACTTC.

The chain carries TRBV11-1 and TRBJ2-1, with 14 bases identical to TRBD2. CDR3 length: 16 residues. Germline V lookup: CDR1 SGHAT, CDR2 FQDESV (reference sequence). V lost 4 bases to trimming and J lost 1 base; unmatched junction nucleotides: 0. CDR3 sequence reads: CASSWTSGGSYNEQFF. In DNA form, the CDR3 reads TGTGCCAGCAGCTGGACTAGCGGGGGGTCCTACAATGAGCAGTTCTTC.

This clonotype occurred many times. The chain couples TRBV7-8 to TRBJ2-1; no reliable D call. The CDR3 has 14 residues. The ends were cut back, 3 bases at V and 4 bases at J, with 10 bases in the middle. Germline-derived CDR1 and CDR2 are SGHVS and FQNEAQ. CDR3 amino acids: CASSLEDWYNEQFF. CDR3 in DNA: TGTGCCAGCAGCTTGGAAGATTGGTACAATGAGCAGTTCTTC.

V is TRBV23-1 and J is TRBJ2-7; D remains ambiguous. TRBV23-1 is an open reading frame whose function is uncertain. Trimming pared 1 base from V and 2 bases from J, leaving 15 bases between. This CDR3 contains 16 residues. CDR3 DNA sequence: TGCGCCAGCAGTCAATTAACCCAGTTCAGTACCTACGAGCAGTACTTC. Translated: CASSQLTQFSTYEQYF.

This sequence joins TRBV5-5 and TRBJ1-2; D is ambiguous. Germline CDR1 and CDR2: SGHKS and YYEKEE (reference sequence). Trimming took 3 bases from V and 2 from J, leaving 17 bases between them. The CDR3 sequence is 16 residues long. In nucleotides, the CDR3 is TGTGCCAGCAGCTCCCAGTCTCCAGAGCAGAACTATGGCTACACCTTC. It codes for CASSSQSPEQNYGYTF.

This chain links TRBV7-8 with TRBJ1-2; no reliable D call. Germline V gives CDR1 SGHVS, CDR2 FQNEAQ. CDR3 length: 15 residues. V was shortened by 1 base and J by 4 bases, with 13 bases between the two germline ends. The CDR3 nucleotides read TGTGCCAGCAGCTTAGGGGCAGCAGCGTTCTATGGCTACACCTTC. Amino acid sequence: CASSLGAAAFYGYTF. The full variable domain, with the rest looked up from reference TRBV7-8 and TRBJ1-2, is GAGVSQSPRYKVAKRGQDVALRCDPISGHVSLFWYQQALGQGPEFLTYFQNEAQLDKSGLPSDRFFAERPEGSVSTLKIQRTQQEDSAVYLCASSLGAAAFYGYTFGSGTRLTVV.